These T cell receptor beta chains were read from a single sample in a study of T and B cells in COVID-19 patients. Each CDR3 protein is one row after TCRdb ran MiXCR on the multiplex PCR reads. The top ten hold roughly 15% of the sample, which has thousands of distinct CDR3 sequences, 26% seen once. The sample was blood. Receptors were obtained from a human donor with active COVID-19. Each CDR3 is given with its conserved first and last residue. D genes are given only for firm matches. For some rows the clone size is stated as once, few or many, or as a class when expanded; others skip it.

d_gene	v_gene	abundance	j_gene	CDR3aa	CDR3nt
NA	TRBV5-1	NA	TRBJ2-2	CASSLEGGELFF	TGCGCCAGCAGCTTGGAAGGCGGGGAGCTGTTTTTT
TRBD2	TRBV6-2/TRBV6-3	NA	TRBJ2-2	CASRTTPKREGRAGELFF	TGTGCCAGCAGGACAACCCCCAAGCGGGAGGGCCGGGCCGGGGAGCTGTTTTTT
NA	TRBV6-4	few	TRBJ2-2	CASSGGANTGELFF	TGTGCCAGCTCGGGGGGCGCGAACACCGGGGAGCTGTTTTTT
NA	TRBV19	medium-sized	TRBJ2-7	CASSMLADYEQYF	TGTGCCAGTAGTATGTTAGCGGATTACGAGCAGTACTTC
NA	TRBV5-5	NA	TRBJ1-3	CASSLVAGGGNTIYF	TGCGCCAGCAGCTTGGTGGCAGGTGGTGGAAACACCATATATTTT
TRBD1	TRBV5-5	NA	TRBJ1-2	CASSLEGTGGAFNYGYTF	TGTGCCAGCAGCTTGGAAGGGACAGGGGGCGCCTTTAACTATGGCTACACCTTC
NA	TRBV27	large	TRBJ2-5	CASHGETQYF	TGTGCCAGCCATGGGGAGACCCAGTACTTC
NA	TRBV4-2	NA	TRBJ2-2	CASSQDSRGANTGELFF	TGTGCCAGCAGCCAAGATTCCAGGGGGGCGAACACCGGGGAGCTGTTTTTT
TRBD2	TRBV12-3/TRBV12-4	NA	TRBJ2-1	CASSDRGGANEQFF	TGTGCCAGCAGTGACCGCGGGGGGGCCAATGAGCAGTTCTTC
TRBD1	TRBV7-2	NA	TRBJ2-5	CASSPSRGQGGETQYF	TGTGCCAGCAGCCCGAGTAGGGGACAGGGCGGAGAGACCCAGTACTTC
NA	TRBV7-9	NA	TRBJ1-6	CASSLAGPNSPLHF	TGTGCCAGCAGCTTAGCAGGGCCTAATTCACCCCTCCACTTT
TRBD2	TRBV6-5	NA	TRBJ2-1	CASSYSSPLAGGLRQFF	TGTGCCAGCAGTTACTCATCCCCACTAGCGGGAGGGCTCCGGCAGTTCTTC
NA	TRBV19	medium-sized	TRBJ1-6	CASTQTSNSPLHF	TGTGCCAGTACCCAGACATCCAATTCACCCCTCCACTTT
TRBD2	TRBV6-2/TRBV6-3	few	TRBJ2-5	CASRKFGTSQETQYF	TGTGCCAGCAGAAAATTTGGGACTAGCCAAGAGACCCAGTACTTC
TRBD2	TRBV7-9	few	TRBJ2-5	CASSFGTSGSQETQYF	TGTGCCAGCAGCTTCGGGACTAGCGGGAGCCAAGAGACCCAGTACTTC
TRBD1	TRBV6-1	medium-sized	TRBJ2-3	CASSEGTGGADTQYF	TGTGCCAGCAGTGAAGGGACAGGGGGCGCAGATACGCAGTATTTT
NA	TRBV19	NA	TRBJ1-2	CASSNRPNYGYTF	TGTGCCAGTAGTAACAGACCTAACTATGGCTACACCTTC
NA	TRBV12-3/TRBV12-4	medium-sized	TRBJ2-7	CASSPTGTYEQYF	TGTGCCAGCAGTCCTACAGGGACCTACGAGCAGTACTTC
TRBD1	TRBV7-4	NA	TRBJ1-5	CASRGQGYNQPQHF	TGTGCCAGCAGAGGACAGGGGTACAATCAGCCCCAGCATTTT
NA	TRBV7-9	NA	TRBJ2-5	CASSLATGYQETQYF	TGTGCCAGCAGCTTAGCGACAGGATACCAAGAGACCCAGTACTTC
NA	TRBV6-1	NA	TRBJ2-7	CASSEESSPREQYF	TGTGCCAGCAGTGAAGAATCTAGCCCCCGCGAGCAGTACTTC
TRBD1	TRBV6-2/TRBV6-3	medium-sized	TRBJ2-2	CASSSGTGGSDGLFF	TGTGCCAGCAGTTCCGGGACAGGGGGCTCGGATGGGCTGTTTTTT
NA	TRBV11-1	large	TRBJ2-1	CASSLALWGAGYNEQFF	TGTGCCAGCAGCTTAGCGCTGTGGGGCGCGGGATACAATGAGCAGTTCTTC
NA	TRBV29-1	medium-sized	TRBJ2-3	CSVEPRGRIDTQYF	TGCAGCGTTGAGCCCCGGGGGCGAATAGATACGCAGTATTTT
NA	TRBV7-2	few	TRBJ1-5	CASGSNQPQHF	TGTGCCAGCGGGAGCAATCAGCCCCAGCATTTT
TRBD2	TRBV19	NA	TRBJ2-2	CASSGSGRYTGELFF	TGTGCCAGTAGTGGTAGCGGGAGGTACACCGGGGAGCTGTTTTTT
NA	TRBV5-5	NA	TRBJ1-6	CASSREVNSPLHF	TGTGCCAGCAGCCGCGAGGTTAATTCACCCCTCCACTTT
TRBD1	TRBV12-3/TRBV12-4	few	TRBJ2-7	CASSLATGTGDEQYF	TGTGCCAGCAGTTTAGCCACCGGGACAGGGGACGAGCAGTACTTC
NA	TRBV30	few	TRBJ1-1	CAWSDGNTEAFF	TGTGCCTGGTCCGACGGGAACACTGAAGCTTTCTTT
TRBD2	TRBV5-6	many	TRBJ2-3	CASSLTSGRRDTQYF	TGTGCCAGCAGCTTGACTAGCGGGAGGCGAGATACGCAGTATTTT
NA	TRBV30	NA	TRBJ2-7	CAWSLRTEQYF	TGTGCCTGGAGTCTGAGGACCGAGCAGTACTTC
TRBD1	TRBV6-5	NA	TRBJ2-5	CASSLRTGLSSTQYF	TGTGCCAGCAGTTTGAGGACAGGACTCTCGTCGACCCAGTACTTC
NA	TRBV5-6	few	TRBJ1-6	CASSPEGRGLHF	TGTGCCAGCAGCCCCGAGGGGCGGGGTCTCCACTTT
TRBD2	TRBV19	medium-sized	TRBJ2-5	CASSNSGVRQETQYF	TGTGCCAGTAGTAATAGCGGGGTTCGTCAGGAGACCCAGTACTTC
NA	TRBV5-6	NA	TRBJ1-2	CASSLALDGYTF	TGTGCCAGCAGCTTGGCCCTAGATGGCTACACCTTC
NA	TRBV19	medium-sized	TRBJ1-1	CASSIEGAKRGAFF	TGTGCCAGTAGTATAGAGGGGGCTAAGAGAGGAGCTTTCTTT
NA	TRBV27	medium-sized	TRBJ1-5	CASSRSGIRGQPQHF	TGTGCCAGCAGTAGATCAGGGATTCGTGGTCAGCCCCAGCATTTT
NA	TRBV6-1	medium-sized	TRBJ2-3	CASSEQVGSTDTQYF	TGTGCCAGCAGTGAACAGGTTGGGAGCACAGATACGCAGTATTTT
TRBD1	TRBV19	NA	TRBJ2-7	CASSDRGYEQYF	TGTGCCAGTTCCGACAGGGGCTACGAGCAGTACTTC
NA	TRBV5-6	few	TRBJ2-5	CASSPLLGDPFQETQYF	TGTGCCAGCAGCCCCCTATTGGGGGACCCTTTCCAAGAGACCCAGTACTTC
TRBD1	TRBV18	many	TRBJ2-5	CASSPTTGGEETQYF	TGTGCCAGCTCACCAACTACAGGGGGTGAGGAGACCCAGTACTTC
NA	TRBV19	medium-sized	TRBJ2-5	CASRRGMETQYF	TGTGCCAGTAGGAGAGGGATGGAGACCCAGTACTTC
NA	TRBV20-1	NA	TRBJ2-5	CSARVGGTAYQETQYF	TGCAGTGCTAGAGTGGGGGGGACAGCATACCAAGAGACCCAGTACTTC
NA	TRBV27	NA	TRBJ1-5	CASSSGLGSNQPQHF	TGTGCCAGCAGTTCCGGTCTGGGCAGCAATCAGCCCCAGCATTTT
NA	TRBV20-1	NA	TRBJ2-6	CSANGPGANVLTF	TGCAGTGCTAATGGGCCTGGGGCCAACGTCCTGACTTTC